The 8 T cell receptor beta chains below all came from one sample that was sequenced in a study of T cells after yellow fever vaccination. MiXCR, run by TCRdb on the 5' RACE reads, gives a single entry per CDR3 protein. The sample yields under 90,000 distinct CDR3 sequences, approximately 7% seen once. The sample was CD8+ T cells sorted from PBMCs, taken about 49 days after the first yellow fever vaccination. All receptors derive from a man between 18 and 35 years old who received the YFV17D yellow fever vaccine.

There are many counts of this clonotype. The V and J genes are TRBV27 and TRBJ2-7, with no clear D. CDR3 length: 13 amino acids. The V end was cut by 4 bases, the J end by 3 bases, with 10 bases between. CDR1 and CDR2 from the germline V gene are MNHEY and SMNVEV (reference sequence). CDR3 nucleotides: TGTGCCAGCAGTTGGCGCGGCAGCTACGAGCAGTACTTC. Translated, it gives CASSWRGSYEQYF.

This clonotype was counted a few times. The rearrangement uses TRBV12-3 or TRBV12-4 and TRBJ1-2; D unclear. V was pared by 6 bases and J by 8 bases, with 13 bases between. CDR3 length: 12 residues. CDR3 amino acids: CASSQTPRGYTF. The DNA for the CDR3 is TGTGCCAGCAGCCAAACCCCACGGGGCTACACCTTC.

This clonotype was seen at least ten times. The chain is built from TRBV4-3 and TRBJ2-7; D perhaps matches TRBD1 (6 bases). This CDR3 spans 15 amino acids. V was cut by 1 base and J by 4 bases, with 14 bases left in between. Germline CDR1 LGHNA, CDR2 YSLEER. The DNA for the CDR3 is TGCGCCAGCAGCCAAGGCCGGGACAACCTATACGAGCAGTACTTC. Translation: CASSQGRDNLYEQYF.

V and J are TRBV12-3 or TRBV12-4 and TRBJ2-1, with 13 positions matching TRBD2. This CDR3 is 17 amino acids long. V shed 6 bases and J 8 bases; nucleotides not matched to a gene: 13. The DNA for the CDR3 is TGTGCCAGCAGCCCAGGACTAGCGGGGGTGCCGGGGGATGAGCAGTTCTTC. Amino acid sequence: CASSPGLAGVPGDEQFF.

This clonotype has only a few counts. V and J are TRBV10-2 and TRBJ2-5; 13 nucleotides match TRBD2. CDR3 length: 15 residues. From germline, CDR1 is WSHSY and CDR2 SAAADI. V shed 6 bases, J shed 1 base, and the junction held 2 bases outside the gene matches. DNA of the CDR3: TGCGCCAGCAGCGGACTAGCGGGGGCCCAAGAGACCCAGTACTTC. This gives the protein CASSGLAGAQETQYF.

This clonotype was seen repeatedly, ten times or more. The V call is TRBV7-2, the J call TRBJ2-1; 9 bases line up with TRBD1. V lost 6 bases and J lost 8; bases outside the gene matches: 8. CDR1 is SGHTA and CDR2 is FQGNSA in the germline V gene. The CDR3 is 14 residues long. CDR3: CASRDGTGWYEQFF. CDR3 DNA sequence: TGTGCCAGCAGGGACGGGACAGGGTGGTATGAGCAGTTCTTC.

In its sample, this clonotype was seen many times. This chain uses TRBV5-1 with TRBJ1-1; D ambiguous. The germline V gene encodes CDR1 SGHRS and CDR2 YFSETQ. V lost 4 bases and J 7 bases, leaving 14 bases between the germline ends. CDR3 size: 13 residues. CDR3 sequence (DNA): TGCGCCAGCAGCCCGAGGACTGAGAGTGAAGCTTTCTTT. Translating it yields CASSPRTESEAFF.

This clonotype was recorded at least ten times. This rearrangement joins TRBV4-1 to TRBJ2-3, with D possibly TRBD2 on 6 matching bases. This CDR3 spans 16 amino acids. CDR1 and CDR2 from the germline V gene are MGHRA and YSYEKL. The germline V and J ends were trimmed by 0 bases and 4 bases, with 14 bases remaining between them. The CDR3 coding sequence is TGCGCCAGCAGCCAAGAGGGGGGATCCCTCGCAGATACGCAGTATTTT. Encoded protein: CASSQEGGSLADTQYF.